This TCR beta chain was identified during a study of PD-L1 blockade in urothelial cancer. Study details: Atezolizumab was started by patients in 2014 at 1,200 mg intravenously every 3 weeks.

The investigators introduced synthetic TCR analog templates into each PCR as spikes. Sequencing was performed with immunoSEQ multiplex PCR; in TCRdb, only in-frame clones are kept and a portion is missing. Altogether under 40,000 clones are present, about 89% being singletons, with the ten largest covering 3% to 4.5%. Whole-study findings and limits: Better survival was predicted by below-median pretreatment blood TCR clonality.

CDR1 and CDR2 (germline): SGHRS, YFSETQ. Germline trimming cut 0 bases from V and 4 bases from J; bases unmatched to any gene: 7. The CDR3 contains 16 residues. Each patient gave between 1 and 8 samples, pretreatment and on-treatment. With regard to this clone: Its antigen is still unknown.

V and J are TRBV5-1 and TRBJ2-5; 9 nucleotides match TRBD2. The receptor was isolated from a man aged 45-65 years with urothelial cancer. Sample: PBMCs, taken around atezolizumab (anti-PD-L1) treatment. CDR3 amino acids: CASSLAVAGAGETQYF. DNA for the CDR3: TGCGCCAGCAGCTTGGCAGTAGCGGGGGCTGGAGAGACCCAGTACTTC.